These 21 T cell receptor beta chains share one sample of origin, sequenced in a study of cytomegalovirus exposure and HLA in healthy donors. Measured with immunoSEQ multiplex PCR; TCRdb has only the in-frame clones, and not every one. This repertoire shows 150,000 to 200,000 clones, around 90% found once; its top ten account for approximately 2.9%. What was sequenced was PBMCs. All receptors derive from a woman younger than 30 in good health and CMV-seropositive.

J is TRBJ1-6 and V is TRBV6-6, with 8 bases that match TRBD1. Germline-derived CDR1 and CDR2 are MNHNY and SVGAGI (reference sequence). The V segment lost 4 bases and the J segment 14 bases; nucleotides outside the gene matches: 7. CDR3 length: 13 amino acids. The CDR3 spells CASSFGTGSTLHF. The CDR3 coding sequence is TGTGCCAGCAGTTTTGGGACAGGATCCACCCTCCACTTT.

The rearrangement links TRBV18 to TRBJ2-5; TRBD1 agrees at 11 bases. This CDR3 comprises 15 residues. Germline CDR1 is KGHSH and CDR2 is LQKENI. V dropped 3 bases and J dropped 4; count of bases not matched to a gene: 4. The CDR3 region is CASSPVGTGGETQYF. In DNA, the CDR3 is TGTGCCAGCTCACCGGTTGGGACAGGGGGAGAGACCCAGTACTTC.

This chain links TRBV7-8 with TRBJ2-1, with D perhaps matching TRBD1 (5 bases). V was cut by 3 bases and J by 9 bases, with 18 bases left in between. Looked up from germline, CDR1 is SGHVS and CDR2 is FQNEAQ. This CDR3 has 15 amino acids. This CDR3 reads CASSLGRARYVEQFF. The CDR3 DNA reads TGTGCCAGCAGCTTGGGCAGGGCAAGGTACGTTGAGCAGTTCTTC.

The chain carries TRBV7-9 and TRBJ2-1; D might be TRBD2 (7 bases). Germline lookup yields CDR1 SEHNR and CDR2 FQNEAQ (reference sequence). The V end lost 6 bases, the J end lost 0 bases, and 15 bases lay between the germline ends. This CDR3 region has 16 residues. CDR3 in amino acids: CASSYLGGASYNEQFF. CDR3 in DNA: TGTGCCAGCAGTTACCTTGGGGGGGCCTCCTACAATGAGCAGTTCTTC.

The table lists this clone with a count of one. The rearrangement joins TRBV5-4 to TRBJ2-7; D perhaps matches TRBD1 (6 bases). The germline V and J ends were trimmed by 4 bases and 3 bases, with 14 bases remaining between them. CDR1 is SGHNT, CDR2 YYREEE, per germline (reference sequence). CDR3 size: 14 residues. The CDR3 spells CASSHGAQGYEQYF. The DNA of the CDR3 is TGTGCCAGCAGCCACGGGGCACAGGGCTACGAGCAGTACTTC.

The rearrangement links TRBV7-7 to TRBJ2-5; D not certain. Per the germline V gene, CDR1 is SSHAT and CDR2 is FNYEAQ (reference sequence). The V gene lost 4 bases and the J gene lost 4 bases, with 10 bases spanning the gap. The CDR3 has 13 residues. The CDR3 DNA reads TGTGCCAGCAGCTCCGGTGAGCTAGAGACCCAGTACTTC. It yields the protein CASSSGELETQYF.

The CDR3 bases are TGTGCCAGCAGCTTAGACAGGGTTCATGGCTACACCTTC. Translating it yields CASSLDRVHGYTF. The rearrangement links TRBV7-9 to TRBJ1-2; D possibly corresponds to TRBD1 (6 bases). Germline loops: CDR1 SEHNR, CDR2 FQNEAQ (reference sequence). The CDR3 is made up of 13 amino acids. V lost 1 base to trimming and J lost 6 bases, with 9 bases between them.

The CDR3 DNA reads as TGCGCCAGCAGCCAAGATCAAGATGGGCCGAGCTCCTACAATGAGCAGTTCTTC. It encodes CASSQDQDGPSSYNEQFF. The chain couples TRBV4-3 to TRBJ2-1; D unclear. Germline V gene data show CDR1 as LGHNA and CDR2 as YSLEER. V was pared by 0 bases and J by 0 bases, with 15 bases between. The CDR3 runs 18 residues.

The J gene is TRBJ2-7, the V gene TRBV2, with D possibly TRBD2 on 5 matching bases. The CDR3 length is 12 residues. V dropped 7 bases and J dropped 1 base, with 8 bases sitting between them. Germline loops: CDR1 SNHLY, CDR2 FYNNEI. The CDR3 sequence is CASTGESYEQYF. CDR3 DNA: TGTGCCAGCACTGGGGAGTCCTACGAGCAGTACTTC. The variable domain in full, with the rest retrieved from reference TRBV2 and TRBJ2-7, is EPEVTQTPSHQVTQMGQEVILRCVPISNHLYFYWYRQILGQKVEFLVSFYNNEISEKSEIFDDQFSVERPDGSNFTLKIRSTKLEDSAMYFCASTGESYEQYFGPGTRLTVT.

In this sample, this clone turned up once. The V gene is TRBV4-3, the J gene TRBJ2-3; 12 nucleotides align to TRBD2. This CDR3 contains 17 residues. Per germline, CDR1 LGHNA and CDR2 YSLEER. The V gene end was trimmed by 3 bases and the J gene end by 0 bases; junction bases not matched to a gene: 4. The CDR3 DNA reads as TGCGCCAGCAGCCAGGAAGGACTAGCGGGAAGCACAGATACGCAGTATTTT. Amino acid sequence: CASSQEGLAGSTDTQYF.

V gene TRBV7-9 combines with J gene TRBJ1-2; 7 nucleotides line up with TRBD1. Per germline, CDR1 SEHNR and CDR2 FQNEAQ (reference sequence). The CDR3 is 13 amino acids. The junction had 4 bases not matched to a gene; V was cut back by 5 bases and J by 4 bases. In DNA form, the CDR3 reads TGTGCCAGCAGCGCGACAGGGTCCTATGGCTACACCTTC. As protein: CASSATGSYGYTF.

The J gene is TRBJ2-2, the V gene TRBV5-1; a possible D gene is TRBD1 (6 bases). Germline loops: CDR1 SGHRS, CDR2 YFSETQ. Trimming took 4 bases from V and 4 from J, leaving 17 bases between them. The CDR3 is 16 residues long. The DNA of the CDR3 is TGCGCCAGCAGCACAGACGGCAGGGGAAGCACCGGGGAGCTGTTTTTT. Encoded protein: CASSTDGRGSTGELFF.

This clone was counted only a few times. V is TRBV9 and J is TRBJ2-6, with D possibly TRBD1 on 5 matching bases. CDR1 is SGDLS and CDR2 is YYNGEE in the germline V gene. The CDR3 is 18 residues long. Trimming shortened V by 3 bases and J by 0 bases, and 16 bases separated the two germline ends. This CDR3 reads CASSDQDTLNSGANVLTF. Written as DNA, the CDR3 is TGTGCCAGCAGCGACCAGGACACCCTGAACTCTGGGGCCAACGTCCTGACTTTC.

J is TRBJ2-5 and V is TRBV7-9, with no clear D. V was shortened by 1 base and J by 0 bases, with 9 bases between the two germline ends. Germline loops: CDR1 SEHNR, CDR2 FQNEAQ (reference sequence). The CDR3 sequence is 15 residues long. CDR3 bases: TGTGCCAGCAGCTTAGGACACACGTACCAAGAGACCCAGTACTTC. Its protein is CASSLGHTYQETQYF. Variable domain in full (rest from reference TRBV7-9 and TRBJ2-5): DTGVSQNPRHKITKRGQNVTFRCDPISEHNRLYWYRQTLGQGPEFLTYFQNEAQLEKSRLLSDRFSAERPKGSFSTLEIQRTEQGDSAMYLCASSLGHTYQETQYFGPGTRLLVL.

The J gene is TRBJ2-7, the V gene TRBV27; weak D call: TRBD1 (8 bases). The CDR3 length is 15 residues. V shed 8 bases and J shed 1 base, with 18 bases lying between them. The germline CDR1 and CDR2 sequences are MNHEY and SMNVEV (reference sequence). The CDR3 loop is CASSLGGTGSYEQYF. CDR3 nucleotide sequence: TGTGCCAGCTCCCTGGGGGGGACAGGTTCCTACGAGCAGTACTTC.

The chain couples TRBV5-1 to TRBJ2-5, with D maybe TRBD1 (6 bases). V was clipped by 1 base and J by 5 bases, with 15 bases between them. This CDR3 is 15 amino acids long. CDR1 and CDR2 (germline): SGHRS, YFSETQ. The CDR3 loop is CASSLWLGAQETQYF. Written as DNA, the CDR3 is TGCGCCAGCAGCTTGTGGTTGGGGGCCCAGGAGACCCAGTACTTC.

The V gene is TRBV7-2, the J gene TRBJ2-5; tentative D call: TRBD1 (6 bases). Germline V gene lookup returns CDR1 SGHTA and CDR2 FQGNSA. The CDR3 sequence is 15 residues long. The V end was cut by 1 base, the J end by 0 bases, with 9 bases between. CDR3 in DNA: TGTGCCAGCAGCTTAGATGGACAGTACCAAGAGACCCAGTACTTC. It specifies CASSLDGQYQETQYF. Complete variable domain (other parts from reference TRBV7-2 and TRBJ2-5): GAGVSQSPSNKVTEKGKDVELRCDPISGHTALYWYRQSLGQGLEFLIYFQGNSAPDKSGLPSDRFSAERTGGSVSTLTIQRTQQEDSAVYLCASSLDGQYQETQYFGPGTRLLVL.

The chain is built from TRBV7-6 and TRBJ2-5, with 9 nucleotides matching TRBD1. Unmatched junction bases numbered 9, after V lost 5 bases and J lost 5 bases. CDR3 length equals 15 residues. Germline CDR1 reads SGHVS; CDR2 reads FNYEAQ. The CDR3 sequence is CASSARAGTGETQYF. CDR3 coding DNA: TGTGCCAGCAGCGCCCGGGCGGGGACAGGGGAGACCCAGTACTTC.

The CDR3 loop reads CASSPYRETDTEAFF. The CDR3 bases are TGTGCCAGCAGCCCATACAGGGAGACGGACACTGAAGCTTTCTTT. The rearrangement uses TRBV5-6 and TRBJ1-1, with a possible D match to TRBD1 (6 bases). The CDR3 runs to 15 residues. The germline V gene encodes CDR1 SGHDT and CDR2 YYEEEE. V gave up 4 bases and J gave up 3 bases, with 16 bases separating them.

The chain recombines TRBV19 with TRBJ2-1; 8 nucleotides agree with TRBD2. J was trimmed by 4 bases and V by 3 bases; bases with no gene match: 2. CDR3 length equals 14 residues. The germline V gene has CDR1 LNHDA and CDR2 SQIVND (reference sequence). The CDR3, as DNA: TGTGCCAGTAGTATGGGACTAGTGTACAATGAGCAGTTCTTC. Amino acids: CASSMGLVYNEQFF.

The chain combines TRBV6-1 with TRBJ1-5, with D unclear. V gave up 1 base and J gave up 6 bases, with 10 bases separating them. The CDR3 runs to 14 residues. Germline values: CDR1 MNHNS, CDR2 SASEGT. The CDR3 sequence is CASSEGGITQPQHF. For the CDR3, the DNA is TGTGCCAGCAGTGAAGGCGGGATTACTCAGCCCCAGCATTTT.